This TCR beta chain was recovered during a study of blood T cell repertoires in COVID-19. Overall study: There were acute and convalescent COVID-19 samples, and they came from the United States, Italy and Spain. From T cells, B-cell-depleted T cells, or PBMCs came the material, which was cDNA or gDNA.

As processed by the authors: Amplified reference gene primers provided the basis for estimating nucleated cell counts. TCRdb's copy holds only in-frame clones and misses some; the assay was immunoSEQ multiplex PCR. V and J calls and clone size are given by that table; D and trimming were obtained from the DNA. The repertoire consists of roughly 180,000 clones, with about four fifths occurring once and the leading ten covering 8% to 8.5%. In germline, CDR1 is LGHNA, CDR2 YNFKEQ. The ends lost 4 bases at V and 3 bases at J; junction bases unmatched: 7. This CDR3 is built from 15 residues. Seattle's cohort entered during active infection and was followed longitudinally.

The chain has TRBV4-2 and TRBJ1-1, with 8 bases lining up with TRBD1. This receptor was obtained from a woman aged 55-69 years with COVID-19, enrolled during active disease. The sample taken for sequencing was peripheral blood. The CDR3 reads CASSRAGTGDTEAFF. The DNA for the CDR3 is TGTGCCAGCAGCCGAGCCGGGACAGGAGACACTGAAGCTTTCTTT.